One and the same sample provided the 28 T cell receptor beta chains below, sequenced in a study of T cell responses to AZD1222 COVID-19 vaccine (dated by TCRdb to the early 2020s). The receptor library was made with the immunoSEQ multiplex PCR assay. Drawn from immuneACCESS, this table holds only the in-frame rearrangements with V and J called that TCRdb kept. Clones are partly lost; checked studies trace under half to an unresolved V gene and leave the rest unexplained. The sample contains around 150,000 clones, around 88% of them found a single time. Of the sample, roughly 2.1% falls within the top ten clones. This sample's time point label indicates: baseline before first vaccination. Sample: peripheral blood, taken on day 0 of AZD1222 vaccination. All receptors come from an adult in good health.

This chain links TRBV19 with TRBJ1-5, with D hard to call. The germline V gene has CDR1 LNHDA and CDR2 SQIVND (reference sequence). The CDR3 spans 10 residues. V lost 8 bases and J 9 bases, leaving 8 bases between the germline ends. CDR3 sequence: CASGTGPQHF. DNA for the CDR3: TGTGCCAGTGGTACGGGGCCCCAGCATTTT.

There are a few counts of this clone. The chain links TRBV7-4 to TRBJ1-6; unclear D gene. Germline assignment: CDR1 SGHVT and CDR2 SQSDAQ. The length of the CDR3 is 16 residues. The V end was cut by 8 bases, the J end by 5 bases, with 19 bases between. This chain's CDR3 is CASGVLFDGDNSPLHF. CDR3 sequence (DNA): TGTGCCAGCGGTGTTTTATTTGACGGAGATAATTCACCCCTCCACTTT.

The genes are TRBV27 and TRBJ1-4; the D gene is possibly TRBD1 (6 bases). V lost 5 bases and J 5 bases, leaving 15 bases between the germline ends. The CDR3 has 15 residues. Germline V gene lookup returns CDR1 MNHEY and CDR2 SMNVEV (reference sequence). Here the CDR3 DNA reads TGTGCCAGCAGTCCCTCAAGGGGGGGCAATGAAAAACTGTTTTTT. Protein product: CASSPSRGGNEKLFF.

The chain combines TRBV5-1 with TRBJ1-1; 7 bases are shared with TRBD1. V shed 4 bases and J 8 bases; nucleotides not matched to a gene: 11. The CDR3 runs 14 residues. Looked up from germline, CDR1 is SGHRS and CDR2 is YFSETQ. This CDR3 is CASSRGQEGAEAFF. Here the CDR3 DNA reads TGCGCCAGCAGCAGAGGACAGGAAGGAGCCGAAGCTTTCTTT.

The chain links TRBV11-2 to TRBJ2-2, with D unclear. Trimming shortened V by 3 bases and J by 9 bases, and 11 bases separated the two germline ends. The germline gives CDR1 SGHAT, CDR2 FQNNGV. The CDR3 sequence is 13 residues long. The CDR3 spells CASSFRAARELFF. CDR3 DNA: TGTGCCAGCAGCTTCCGGGCGGCCCGGGAGCTGTTTTTT. Filled out from reference TRBV11-2 and TRBJ2-2, the complete variable domain reads EAGVAQSPRYKIIEKRQSVAFWCNPISGHATLYWYQQILGQGPKLLIQFQNNGVVDDSQLPKDRFSAERLKGVDSTLKIQPAKLEDSAVYLCASSFRAARELFFGEGSRLTVL.

V and J are TRBV25-1 and TRBJ2-7; D ambiguous. Trimming took off 5 bases at V and 4 bases at J, with 12 bases between the two ends. The CDR3 covers 13 residues. Germline V CDR1 and CDR2: MGHDK, SYGVNS. CDR3 region: CASSSRAQYEQYF. DNA of the CDR3: TGTGCCAGCAGTAGCCGGGCCCAGTACGAGCAGTACTTC.

The V call is TRBV6-1, the J call TRBJ2-7; TRBD1 or TRBD2 may be the D gene (6 bases each). V was pared by 0 bases and J by 3 bases, with 18 bases between. The CDR3 totals 17 residues. The germline V gene has CDR1 MNHNS and CDR2 SASEGT. In DNA, the CDR3 is TGTGCCAGCAGTGAAGCGGGATGGGGGGCTCAAGGCTACGAGCAGTACTTC. It is translated as CASSEAGWGAQGYEQYF.

The CDR3 reads CASSLRAEGSLSNQPQHF. CDR3 coding DNA: TGTGCCAGCAGCCTCCGCGCGGAGGGATCTCTGAGCAATCAGCCCCAGCATTTT. This chain links TRBV4-2 with TRBJ1-5, with D unresolved. The CDR3 covers 18 residues. In germline, CDR1 is LGHNA, CDR2 YNFKEQ. V was cut by 4 bases and J by 1 base, with 20 bases left in between.

This rearrangement joins TRBV7-9 to TRBJ1-5; possible D gene TRBD1, 6 bases. Germline CDR1 is SEHNR and CDR2 is FQNEAQ (reference sequence). This CDR3 has 16 residues. The V gene lost 4 bases and the J gene lost 3 bases, with 16 bases spanning the gap. CDR3 sequence (DNA): TGTGCCAGCAGCTCCAATGCACAGGGCCCCAATCAGCCCCAGCATTTT. Residues: CASSSNAQGPNQPQHF.

The V call is TRBV11-2, the J call TRBJ2-7; D tentatively fits TRBD1 or TRBD2 (6 bases each). V was clipped by 5 bases and J by 7 bases, with 12 bases between them. The CDR3 totals 12 residues. The V gene's germline CDR1 is SGHAT and CDR2 FQNNGV. CDR3 coding DNA: TGTGCCAGCAGCAGAGGGGGGCCGGAGCAGTACTTC. This codes for CASSRGGPEQYF. The whole variable domain, filled in from reference TRBV11-2 and TRBJ2-7, reads EAGVAQSPRYKIIEKRQSVAFWCNPISGHATLYWYQQILGQGPKLLIQFQNNGVVDDSQLPKDRFSAERLKGVDSTLKIQPAKLEDSAVYLCASSRGGPEQYFGPGTRLTVT.

The chain recombines TRBV19 with TRBJ2-3; unclear D gene. Trimming shortened V by 4 bases and J by 8 bases, and 19 bases separated the two germline ends. CDR3 length: 15 residues. The V gene's germline CDR1 is LNHDA and CDR2 SQIVND (reference sequence). Here the CDR3 reads CASSTFSSGHGTQYF. The CDR3 nucleotides are TGTGCCAGTAGTACTTTTTCTAGTGGGCATGGTACGCAGTATTTT. Full variable domain (outside the CDR3, taken from reference TRBV19 and TRBJ2-3): DGGITQSPKYLFRKEGQNVTLSCEQNLNHDAMYWYRQDPGQGLRLIYYSQIVNDFQKGDIAEGYSVSREKKESFPLTVTSAQKNPTAFYLCASSTFSSGHGTQYFGPGTRLTVL.

The CDR3 region has the DNA TGTGCCAGCAGCCCTAGGGGGGCGAACACTGAAGCTTTCTTT. Residues: CASSPRGANTEAFF. The chain couples TRBV4-2 to TRBJ1-1; maybe TRBD1 (6 bases). V lost 4 bases and J lost 1, with 10 bases in between. Looked up from germline, CDR1 is LGHNA and CDR2 is YNFKEQ. The CDR3 runs to 14 residues.

The gene calls are TRBV7-2 and TRBJ2-7; D is perhaps TRBD2 (5 bases). CDR3 length: 15 residues. V lost 0 bases and J lost 0, with 9 bases in between. Per the germline V gene, CDR1 is SGHTA and CDR2 is FQGNSA. This chain's CDR3 is CASSLASVSSYEQYF. The DNA of the CDR3 is TGTGCCAGCAGCTTAGCTAGCGTATCCTCCTACGAGCAGTACTTC.

V gene TRBV27 combines with J gene TRBJ1-6, with TRBD1 matching over 11 bases. CDR1 is MNHEY, CDR2 SMNVEV, per germline (reference sequence). The CDR3 spans 16 residues. The ends lost 5 bases at V and 9 bases at J; junction bases unmatched: 9. The CDR3 region is CASSPGQGARGSPLHF. The CDR3 DNA is TGTGCCAGCAGTCCCGGACAGGGGGCGCGAGGTTCACCCCTCCACTTT.

The genes are TRBV6-5 and TRBJ2-2; perhaps TRBD2 as D (5 bases). The CDR3 totals 12 residues. Trimming left V 8 bases short and J 4 bases short, with 8 bases between. Germline V lookup: CDR1 MNHEY, CDR2 SVGAGI. The CDR3 sequence is CASERVTGELFF. The CDR3 DNA follows: TGTGCCAGCGAGAGGGTCACCGGGGAGCTGTTTTTT.

This CDR3 is CSVGPAGGRSEQFF. DNA of the CDR3: TGCAGCGTTGGCCCAGCGGGGGGCAGAAGTGAGCAGTTCTTC. The rearrangement joins TRBV29-1 to TRBJ2-1; 9 nucleotides match TRBD2. The germline V gene has CDR1 SQVTM and CDR2 ANQGSEA. V shed 4 bases, J shed 9 bases, and the junction held 10 bases outside the gene matches. The CDR3 totals 14 residues.

This clone was seen just once. This sequence joins TRBV9 and TRBJ2-7, with 10 bases matching TRBD1. CDR1 is SGDLS, CDR2 YYNGEE, per germline. The CDR3 is 15 amino acids. J lost 6 bases, V lost 4 bases, and 10 bases had no gene match. CDR3 in amino acids: CASSTRTGGSSEQYF. For the CDR3, the DNA is TGTGCCAGCAGCACGAGGACAGGGGGGTCGAGCGAGCAGTACTTC.

V usage is TRBV12-3 or TRBV12-4 and J usage is TRBJ2-7; D unclear. The CDR3 consists of 13 residues. Deletions cut 3 bases from V and 1 base from J, with 7 bases between. Here the CDR3 DNA reads TGTGCCAGCAGTTTCCGGGTGTCCTACGAGCAGTACTTC. It translates to CASSFRVSYEQYF.

This chain connects TRBV15 to TRBJ2-7, with TRBD1 matching 9 bases. The CDR3 contains 15 residues. From germline, CDR1 is LNHNV and CDR2 YYDKDF (reference sequence). Trimming removed 3 bases from V and 2 bases from J; junction bases left unmatched: 5. CDR3 nucleotides: TGTGCCACCAGCAGGGCCGGGACAGGGCCCTACGAGCAGTACTTC. This sequence encodes CATSRAGTGPYEQYF.

CDR3: CASTVGTSGMNEQFF. The CDR3 DNA reads as TGTGCCAGTACAGTGGGGACTAGCGGGATGAATGAGCAGTTCTTC. V is TRBV19 and J is TRBJ2-1; 13 nucleotides agree with TRBD2. This CDR3 contains 15 residues. J lost 7 bases, V lost 7 bases, and 7 bases had no gene match. Germline V gene sequence: CDR1 LNHDA, CDR2 SQIVND (reference sequence).

The V and J genes are TRBV6-5 and TRBJ1-1, with D maybe TRBD1 (5 bases). Looked up from germline, CDR1 is MNHEY and CDR2 is SVGAGI. Trimming took off 1 base at V and 4 bases at J, with 13 bases between the two ends. This CDR3 has 15 residues. CDR3 residues: CASSYWVPGPTEAFF. The CDR3 DNA sequence: TGTGCCAGCAGTTACTGGGTGCCAGGGCCCACTGAAGCTTTCTTT.

DNA for the CDR3: TGTGCCGCGGGGGGGAGCACCTACAATGAGCAGTTCTTC. Translated: CAAGGSTYNEQFF. The chain is built from TRBV28 and TRBJ2-1; 9 nucleotides agree with TRBD2. Germline values: CDR1 MDHEN, CDR2 SYDVKM. Unmatched junction bases numbered 4, after V lost 11 bases and J lost 2 bases. The CDR3 is made up of 13 amino acids.

The V call is TRBV27, the J call TRBJ1-6, with D uncertain. The CDR3 length is 16 residues. CDR1 is MNHEY, CDR2 SMNVEV, per germline (reference sequence). V lost 5 bases to trimming and J lost 6 bases, with 17 bases between them. CDR3 in amino acids: CASSVRSGKGNSPLHF. CDR3 bases: TGTGCCAGCAGTGTCCGGTCGGGGAAGGGTAATTCACCCCTCCACTTT.

The chain couples TRBV7-9 to TRBJ1-4; D not certain. This CDR3 has 14 residues. Between the trimmed V and J ends, which lost 5 bases and 8 bases, there was a span of 15 bases. In germline, CDR1 is SEHNR, CDR2 FQNEAQ (reference sequence). The CDR3 loop reads CASSTDGGWEKLFF. The DNA of the CDR3 is TGTGCCAGCAGCACGGACGGTGGTTGGGAAAAACTGTTTTTT.

There are many counts of this clone. The chain couples TRBV5-6 to TRBJ2-2, with 7 bases matching TRBD2. The germline CDR1 and CDR2 sequences are SGHDT and YYEEEE. CDR3 length equals 15 residues. J gave up 4 bases and V 2 bases, and 5 bases lay outside the gene matches. The CDR3 sequence is CASSFGTMGTGELFF. The CDR3 DNA is TGTGCCAGCAGCTTTGGGACTATGGGCACCGGGGAGCTGTTTTTT.

In its sample, this clone was seen a few times. This chain connects TRBV6-5 to TRBJ1-2; D perhaps matches TRBD1 (5 bases). Germline CDR1 is MNHEY and CDR2 is SVGAGI. This CDR3 spans 13 amino acids. V gave up 4 bases and J gave up 7 bases, with 13 bases separating them. The CDR3 sequence is CASSFRQGGGYTF. In DNA, the CDR3 is TGTGCCAGCAGTTTCCGGCAGGGCGGTGGCTACACCTTC.

The chain recombines TRBV27 with TRBJ2-7, with D perhaps TRBD1 (6 bases). Looked up from germline, CDR1 is MNHEY and CDR2 is SMNVEV (reference sequence). This CDR3 spans 13 amino acids. Between the trimmed V and J ends, which lost 6 bases and 3 bases, there was a span of 12 bases. CDR3 region: CASSRARGYEQYF. The CDR3 DNA follows: TGTGCCAGCAGCCGGGCCAGGGGCTACGAGCAGTACTTC.

The CDR3 is CASSSAGTANTEAFF. For the CDR3, the DNA is TGTGCCAGCAGCAGTGCCGGGACAGCGAACACTGAAGCTTTCTTT. The gene calls are TRBV5-4 and TRBJ1-1, with 7 bases aligning to TRBD1. Germline V gives CDR1 SGHNT, CDR2 YYREEE (reference sequence). The CDR3 loop spans 15 amino acids. V lost 4 bases and J lost 1; bases outside the gene matches: 7.